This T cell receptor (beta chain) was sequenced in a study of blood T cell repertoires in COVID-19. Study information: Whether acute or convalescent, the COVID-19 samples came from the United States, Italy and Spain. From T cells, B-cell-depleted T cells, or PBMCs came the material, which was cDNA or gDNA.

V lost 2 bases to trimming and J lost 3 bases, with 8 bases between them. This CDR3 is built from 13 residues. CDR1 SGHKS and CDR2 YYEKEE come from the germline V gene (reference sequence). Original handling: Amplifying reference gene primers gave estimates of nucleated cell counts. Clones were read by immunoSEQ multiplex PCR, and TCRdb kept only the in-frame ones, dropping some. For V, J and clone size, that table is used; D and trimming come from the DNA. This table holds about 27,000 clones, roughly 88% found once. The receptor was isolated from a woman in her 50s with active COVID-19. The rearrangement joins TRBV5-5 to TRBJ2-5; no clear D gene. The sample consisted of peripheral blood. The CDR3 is CASSFSPKETQYF. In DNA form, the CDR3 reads TGTGCCAGCAGCTTCTCACCTAAAGAGACCCAGTACTTC.